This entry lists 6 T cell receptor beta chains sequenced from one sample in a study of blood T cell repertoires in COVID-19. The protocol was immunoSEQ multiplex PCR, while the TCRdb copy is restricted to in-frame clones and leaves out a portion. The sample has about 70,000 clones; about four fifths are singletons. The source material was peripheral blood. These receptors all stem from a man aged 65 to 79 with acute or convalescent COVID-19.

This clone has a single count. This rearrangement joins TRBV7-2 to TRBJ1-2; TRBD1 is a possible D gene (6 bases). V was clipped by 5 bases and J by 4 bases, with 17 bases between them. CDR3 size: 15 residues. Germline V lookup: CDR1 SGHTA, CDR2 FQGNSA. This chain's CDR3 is CASSARIGGLYGYTF. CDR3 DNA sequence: TGTGCCAGCAGCGCCCGGATCGGGGGGCTCTATGGCTACACCTTC.

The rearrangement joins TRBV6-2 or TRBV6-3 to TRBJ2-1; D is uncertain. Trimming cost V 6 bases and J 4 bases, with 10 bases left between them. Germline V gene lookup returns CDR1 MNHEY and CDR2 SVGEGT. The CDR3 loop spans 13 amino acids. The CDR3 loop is CASSRKHYNEQFF. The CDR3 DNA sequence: TGTGCCAGCAGCAGAAAGCATTACAATGAGCAGTTCTTC.

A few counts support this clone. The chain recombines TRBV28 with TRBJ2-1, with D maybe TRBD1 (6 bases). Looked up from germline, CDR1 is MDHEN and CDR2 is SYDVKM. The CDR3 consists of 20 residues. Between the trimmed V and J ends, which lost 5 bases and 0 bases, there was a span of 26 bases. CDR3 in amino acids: CASSHLKNTGKGGSYNEQFF. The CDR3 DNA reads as TGTGCCAGCAGTCATCTCAAAAATACAGGGAAAGGAGGCTCCTACAATGAGCAGTTCTTC.

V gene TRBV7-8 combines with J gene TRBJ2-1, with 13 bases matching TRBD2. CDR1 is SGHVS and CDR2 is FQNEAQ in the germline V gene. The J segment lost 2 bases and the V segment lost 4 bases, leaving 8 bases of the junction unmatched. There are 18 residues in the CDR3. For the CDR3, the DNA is TGTGCCAGCAGCTCCACTTCCGGGACTAGCGGGACCTACAATGAGCAGTTCTTC. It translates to CASSSTSGTSGTYNEQFF.

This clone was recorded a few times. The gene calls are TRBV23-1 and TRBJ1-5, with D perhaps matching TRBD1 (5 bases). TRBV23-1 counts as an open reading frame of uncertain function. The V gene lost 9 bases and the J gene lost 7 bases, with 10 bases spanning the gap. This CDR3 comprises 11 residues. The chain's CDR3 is CASQGNQPQHF. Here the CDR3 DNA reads TGCGCCAGTCAGGGTAACCAGCCCCAGCATTTT.

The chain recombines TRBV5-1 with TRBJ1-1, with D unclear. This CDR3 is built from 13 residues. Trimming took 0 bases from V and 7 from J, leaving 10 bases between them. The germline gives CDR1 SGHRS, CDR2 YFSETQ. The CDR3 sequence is CASSLGGNLEAFF. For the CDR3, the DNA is TGCGCCAGCAGCTTGGGAGGGAACCTTGAAGCTTTCTTT. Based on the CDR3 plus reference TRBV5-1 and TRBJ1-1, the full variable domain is KAGVTQTPRYLIKTRGQQVTLSCSPISGHRSVSWYQQTPGQGLQFLFEYFSETQRNKGNFPGRFSGRQFSNSRSEMNVSTLELGDSALYLCASSLGGNLEAFFGQGTRLTVV.